Shown below are 18 T cell receptor beta chains from a single sample sequenced in a study of cytomegalovirus exposure and HLA in healthy donors. A multiplex PCR was run with 60 Vbeta primers and 13 Jbeta primers. The table came from immunoSEQ multiplex PCR; TCRdb's copy has only in-frame clones and leaves some out. Of some 180,000 clones in the sample, 70% to 90% were seen once. Sequenced material: PBMCs. These receptors all come from a woman aged 45-59 years in good health and CMV-seronegative.

The genes are TRBV27 and TRBJ1-4, with D possibly TRBD1 on 6 matching bases. Trimming left V 5 bases short and J 7 bases short, with 17 bases between. The CDR3 extends over 15 amino acids. Germline-derived CDR1 and CDR2 are MNHEY and SMNVEV (reference sequence). CDR3 DNA sequence: TGTGCCAGCAGTATAAGGGACCTCAGGGGTGAAAAACTGTTTTTT. Amino acids: CASSIRDLRGEKLFF.

This clone came up once. The chain combines TRBV27 with TRBJ2-6; D remains ambiguous. V dropped 2 bases and J dropped 0 bases, with 11 bases sitting between them. CDR3 length equals 17 residues. Germline V gene data show CDR1 as MNHEY and CDR2 as SMNVEV (reference sequence). In DNA form, the CDR3 reads TGTGCCAGCAGTTTACGTGGCGGAACCTCTGGGGCCAACGTCCTGACTTTC. Translation gives CASSLRGGTSGANVLTF. Full variable domain (missing parts from reference TRBV27 and TRBJ2-6): EAQVTQNPRYLITVTGKKLTVTCSQNMNHEYMSWYRQDPGLGLRQIYYSMNVEVTDKGDVPEGYKVSRKEKRNFPLILESPSPNQTSLYFCASSLRGGTSGANVLTFGAGSRLTVL.

The sample holds one count of this clone. The chain joins TRBV18 to TRBJ1-2, with TRBD1 as a possible D gene (5 bases). This CDR3 has 15 residues. The germline gives CDR1 KGHSH, CDR2 LQKENI. The V and J ends lost 3 bases and 0 bases respectively, with 11 bases between them. CDR3 loop: CASSPRQQANYGYTF. CDR3 sequence (DNA): TGTGCCAGCTCACCGAGACAGCAAGCTAACTATGGCTACACCTTC.

This sequence joins TRBV18 and TRBJ2-5; 8 nucleotides agree with TRBD1. The CDR3 extends over 14 amino acids. The germline V gene encodes CDR1 KGHSH and CDR2 LQKENI. V shed 2 bases, J shed 1 base, and the junction held 0 bases outside the gene matches. The CDR3 nucleotides are TGTGCCAGCTCACCAGGACAGGGCCAAGAGACCCAGTACTTC. This encodes CASSPGQGQETQYF.

The J gene is TRBJ2-7, the V gene TRBV7-9, with TRBD2 matching over 8 bases. J gave up 4 bases and V 5 bases, and 7 bases lay outside the gene matches. The CDR3 is 14 residues long. Germline V CDR1 and CDR2: SEHNR, FQNEAQ (reference sequence). This chain's CDR3 is CASSAAGEEYEQYF. In DNA, the CDR3 is TGTGCCAGCAGCGCAGCGGGAGAAGAATACGAGCAGTACTTC.

V and J are TRBV2 and TRBJ2-1; possible D gene TRBD2, 5 bases. CDR3 length: 15 residues. The germline V and J ends were trimmed by 7 bases and 8 bases, with 21 bases remaining between them. Germline CDR1 reads SNHLY; CDR2 reads FYNNEI. As DNA, the CDR3 is TGTGCCAGCATCAACCAACAGTCCCGGGGTGATGAGCAGTTCTTC. Amino acids: CASINQQSRGDEQFF.

This chain uses TRBV18 with TRBJ2-5, with TRBD2 identical over 15 bases. Looked up from germline, CDR1 is KGHSH and CDR2 is LQKENI. The junction had 14 bases not matched to a gene; V was cut back by 4 bases and J by 2 bases. The CDR3 loop spans 20 amino acids. CDR3 in DNA: TGTGCCAGCTCACTAAAGGATCCGGGACTAGCGGGAGGCCCACAAGAGACCCAGTACTTC. Translating it yields CASSLKDPGLAGGPQETQYF.

V gene TRBV28 combines with J gene TRBJ1-4; the D gene is possibly TRBD1 (6 bases). This CDR3 is built from 16 residues. Germline V CDR1 and CDR2: MDHEN, SYDVKM. Trimming stripped 4 bases from V and 0 bases from J, with 12 bases between. CDR3 protein: CASSSPGGPTNEKLFF. The CDR3 DNA is TGTGCCAGCAGTTCCCCGGGGGGGCCAACTAATGAAAAACTGTTTTTT.

J is TRBJ1-1 and V is TRBV10-3; perhaps TRBD1 as D (6 bases). Trimming cost V 7 bases and J 0 bases, with 12 bases left between them. The CDR3 extends over 14 amino acids. Germline CDR1 is ENHRY and CDR2 is SYGVKD. The chain's CDR3 is CAITRDKLNTEAFF. DNA for the CDR3: TGTGCCATCACCCGGGACAAATTGAACACTGAAGCTTTCTTT.

The chain joins TRBV7-9 to TRBJ2-5; 15 bases match TRBD2. CDR1 and CDR2 from the germline V gene are SEHNR and FQNEAQ (reference sequence). The V segment lost 5 bases and the J segment 5 bases; nucleotides outside the gene matches: 15. This CDR3 region has 19 residues. The CDR3 DNA sequence: TGTGCCAGCAGCCATTACGGACTAGCGGGAGGGCCCGGTGGCGAGACCCAGTACTTC. Its protein is CASSHYGLAGGPGGETQYF.

The gene calls are TRBV5-1 and TRBJ2-7, with TRBD1 identical over 10 bases. Germline CDR1 and CDR2: SGHRS and YFSETQ. The ends lost 0 bases at V and 0 bases at J; junction bases unmatched: 3. This CDR3 comprises 16 residues. CDR3 DNA sequence: TGCGCCAGCAGCTTGGCGGGACAGGGGTTCTCCTACGAGCAGTACTTC. Its protein product is CASSLAGQGFSYEQYF.

A single count supports this clone. The CDR3 DNA follows: TGCGCCAGCAGCCCTTTACCGGGACAGGGGAAGGAAGGCTACACCTTC. It is translated as CASSPLPGQGKEGYTF. The chain combines TRBV4-1 with TRBJ1-2; the match to TRBD1 covers 10 bases. Germline CDR1 is MGHRA and CDR2 is YSYEKL. V dropped 4 bases and J dropped 8; count of bases not matched to a gene: 13. This CDR3 spans 16 amino acids.

Worth noting for this clone: The junction and the germline gene differ at one end; a read error may be behind it. V and J are TRBV5-1 and TRBJ1-2, with 7 bases matching TRBD1. Germline V gives CDR1 SGHRS, CDR2 YFSETQ. This CDR3 has 13 residues. DNA for the CDR3: TGCGCCAGCAGCCCGGGACAGATCAGGTTGGAGTCTTTC. Translated: CASSPGQIRLESF.

The chain combines TRBV28 with TRBJ1-1; TRBD1 agrees at 9 bases. The CDR3 contains 13 residues. Unmatched junction bases numbered 5, after V lost 6 bases and J lost 6 bases. CDR1 is MDHEN and CDR2 is SYDVKM in the germline V gene. The CDR3 region is CASRADRGSEAFF. The CDR3 DNA sequence: TGTGCCAGCAGAGCGGACAGGGGATCTGAAGCTTTCTTT. Full variable domain (outside the CDR3, taken from reference TRBV28 and TRBJ1-1): DVKVTQSSRYLVKRTGEKVFLECVQDMDHENMFWYRQDPGLGLRLIYFSYDVKMKEKGDIPEGYSVSREKKERFSLILESASTNQTSMYLCASRADRGSEAFFGQGTRLTVV.

CDR3 nucleotide sequence: TGTGCCACCAGCAGAGCTAGGCTCAATGAGCAGTACTTC. It codes for CATSRARLNEQYF. The chain couples TRBV15 to TRBJ2-7, with no clear D. V gave up 1 base and J gave up 7 bases, with 11 bases separating them. Per the germline V gene, CDR1 is LNHNV and CDR2 is YYDKDF (reference sequence). The CDR3 runs 13 residues.

This chain joins TRBV5-1 and TRBJ1-5; D is possibly TRBD1 (6 bases). V was pared by 3 bases and J by 4 bases, with 14 bases between. Germline CDR1 is SGHRS and CDR2 is YFSETQ. This CDR3 is built from 15 residues. This CDR3 reads CASSWGPGENQPQHF. CDR3 DNA sequence: TGCGCCAGCAGCTGGGGGCCCGGGGAAAATCAGCCCCAGCATTTT.

The chain links TRBV13 to TRBJ2-1; 13 bases align to TRBD2. The germline gives CDR1 PRHDT, CDR2 FYEKMQ (reference sequence). CDR3 length: 16 amino acids. With V trimmed by 5 bases and J by 6 bases, 7 bases remained unmatched. CDR3 sequence reads: CASSITGTSGVNEQFF. CDR3 nucleotides: TGTGCCAGCAGCATAACCGGGACTAGCGGGGTCAATGAGCAGTTCTTC.

In its sample, this clone was seen a few times. This chain uses TRBV5-1 with TRBJ1-1; D gene unclear. The CDR3 is made up of 15 amino acids. Trimming cost V 0 bases and J 0 bases, with 9 bases left between them. CDR1 and CDR2 from the germline V gene are SGHRS and YFSETQ. The CDR3 protein is CASSLAITLNTEAFF. The CDR3 DNA follows: TGCGCCAGCAGCTTGGCTATTACCCTGAACACTGAAGCTTTCTTT.